This TCR beta chain was profiled in a study of OX40 agonist ivuxolimab in advanced cancers. Study background: Hepatocellular carcinoma, melanoma, renal cell or head and neck cancer occurred in dose-escalation patients. Three patients got partial responses; one had hepatocellular carcinoma and two had cutaneous melanoma.

CDR1 and CDR2 (germline): GTSNPN, SVGIG (reference sequence). This CDR3 comprises 13 residues. V was shortened by 0 bases and J by 3 bases, with 8 bases between the two germline ends. Comment on this clone: Its antigen is not known.

Study conclusions and caveats: Relative to CD4+, CD8+ T cells held more expanded clones on average.

Some clones are missing from TCRdb's copy, which holds only in-frame ones; the method was immunoSEQ multiplex PCR. Altogether about 75,000 clones are present, 87% being singletons, with the ten largest covering approximately 1.2%. This sequence joins TRBV30 and TRBJ1-2; D not resolved. Sequenced material: CD4+ or CD8+ T cells sorted from blood, taken in a trial of the OX40 agonist ivuxolimab. The sequence was obtained from an adult with an advanced solid tumor such as melanoma, head and neck, liver or kidney cancer. In nucleotides, the CDR3 is TGTGCCTGGAGTGTTGGCAGTTACTATGGCTACACCTTC. Amino acid sequence: CAWSVGSYYGYTF.